This T cell receptor beta chain was retrieved from a study of T cell responses to AZD1222 COVID-19 vaccine. Findings and caveats of the study: It should be noted that donors were predominantly white British and more often female, and clonal diversity was possibly underestimated. Unmutated variant regions reportedly attract nearly half of all spike-specific TCRs. Researchers took repertoire samples only after the peak T cell response had come.

The V gene lost 3 bases and the J gene lost 4 bases, with 13 bases spanning the gap. The CDR3 covers 14 residues. Germline V lookup: CDR1 GTSNPN, CDR2 SVGIG (reference sequence). Using immunoSEQ multiplex PCR, the repertoire was profiled, and TCRdb retains in-frame clones only, with some absent. The repertoire includes more than 90,000 clones, around 89% of them detected once, and less than 4% sits in the top ten. Some second doses came at about 4 weeks and others at about 12 weeks; these were pooled. As concerns this clone: The target antigen is unknown.

The chain combines TRBV30 with TRBJ1-5; the D is unclear. The sequences come from peripheral blood, collected 28 days after the second AZD1222 dose. The receptor was derived from an adult who received the AZD1222 COVID-19 vaccine. The CDR3 DNA follows: TGTGCCTGGAGCGCAGTAGCGGGTAATCAGCCCCAGCATTTT. Translating gives CAWSAVAGNQPQHF.